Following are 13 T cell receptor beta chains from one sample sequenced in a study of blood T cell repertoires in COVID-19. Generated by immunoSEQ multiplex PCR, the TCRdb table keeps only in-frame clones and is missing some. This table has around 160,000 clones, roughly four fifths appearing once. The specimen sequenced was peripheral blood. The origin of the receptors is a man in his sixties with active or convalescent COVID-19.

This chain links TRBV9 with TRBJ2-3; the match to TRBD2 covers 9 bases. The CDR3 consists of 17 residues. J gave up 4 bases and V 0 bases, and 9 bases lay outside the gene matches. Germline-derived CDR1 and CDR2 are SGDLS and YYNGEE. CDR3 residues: CASSVGGSGSSADTQYF. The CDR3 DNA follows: TGTGCCAGCAGCGTAGGGGGTAGCGGGAGTAGTGCAGATACGCAGTATTTT.

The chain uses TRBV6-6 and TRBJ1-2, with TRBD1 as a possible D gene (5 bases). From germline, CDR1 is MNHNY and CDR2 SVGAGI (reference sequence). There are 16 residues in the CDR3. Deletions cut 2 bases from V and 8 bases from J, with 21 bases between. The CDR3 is CASSYLARRGTSGYTF. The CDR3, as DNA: TGTGCCAGCAGTTACCTGGCGAGACGGGGGACTTCGGGCTACACCTTC.

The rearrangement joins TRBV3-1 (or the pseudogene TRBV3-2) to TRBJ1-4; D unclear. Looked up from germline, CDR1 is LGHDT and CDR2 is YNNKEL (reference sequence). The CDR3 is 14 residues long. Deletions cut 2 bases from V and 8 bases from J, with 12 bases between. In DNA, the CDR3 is TGTGCCAGCAGCCAAAGGTATGGGCGAGAAAAACTGTTTTTT. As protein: CASSQRYGREKLFF.

CDR3: CASSLALREQYF. The CDR3 DNA reads TGTGCCAGCAGCTTGGCACTCCGCGAGCAGTACTTC. V gene TRBV5-4 combines with J gene TRBJ2-7; no reliable D call. The CDR3 sequence is 12 residues long. V shed 0 bases and J shed 6 bases, with 7 bases lying between them. Germline CDR1 and CDR2: SGHNT and YYREEE (reference sequence).

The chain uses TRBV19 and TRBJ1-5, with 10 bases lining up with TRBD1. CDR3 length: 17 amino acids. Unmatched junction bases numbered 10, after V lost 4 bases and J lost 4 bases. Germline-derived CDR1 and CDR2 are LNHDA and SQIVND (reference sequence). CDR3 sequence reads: CASSTGQGGAANQPQHF. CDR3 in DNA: TGTGCCAGTAGTACCGGACAGGGGGGTGCGGCAAATCAGCCCCAGCATTTT.

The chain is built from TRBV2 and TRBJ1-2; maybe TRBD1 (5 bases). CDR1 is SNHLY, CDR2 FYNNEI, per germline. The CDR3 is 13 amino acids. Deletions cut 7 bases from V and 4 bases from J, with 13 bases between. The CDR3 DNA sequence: TGTGCCAGCACCCGCGGGGCCTTCTATGGCTACACCTTC. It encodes CASTRGAFYGYTF.

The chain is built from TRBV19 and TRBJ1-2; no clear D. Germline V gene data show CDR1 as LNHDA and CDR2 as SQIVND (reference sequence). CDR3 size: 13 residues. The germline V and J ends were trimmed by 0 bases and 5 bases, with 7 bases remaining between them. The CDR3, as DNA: TGTGCCAGTAGTATAGATCGCCAGTATGGCTACACCTTC. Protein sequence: CASSIDRQYGYTF. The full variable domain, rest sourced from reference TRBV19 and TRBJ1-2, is DGGITQSPKYLFRKEGQNVTLSCEQNLNHDAMYWYRQDPGQGLRLIYYSQIVNDFQKGDIAEGYSVSREKKESFPLTVTSAQKNPTAFYLCASSIDRQYGYTFGSGTRLTVV.

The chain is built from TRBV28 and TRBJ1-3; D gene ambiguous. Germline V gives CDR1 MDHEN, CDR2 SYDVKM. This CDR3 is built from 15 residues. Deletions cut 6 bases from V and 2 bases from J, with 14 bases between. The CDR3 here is CASRKEGPAGNTIYF. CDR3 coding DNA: TGTGCCAGCAGGAAGGAGGGCCCTGCTGGAAACACCATATATTTT.

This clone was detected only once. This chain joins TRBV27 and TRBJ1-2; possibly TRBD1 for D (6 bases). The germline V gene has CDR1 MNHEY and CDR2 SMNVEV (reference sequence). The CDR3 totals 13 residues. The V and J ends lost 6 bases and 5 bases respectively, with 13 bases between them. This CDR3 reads CASSLGGGYGYTF. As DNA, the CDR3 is TGTGCCAGCAGCCTAGGGGGGGGATATGGCTACACCTTC.

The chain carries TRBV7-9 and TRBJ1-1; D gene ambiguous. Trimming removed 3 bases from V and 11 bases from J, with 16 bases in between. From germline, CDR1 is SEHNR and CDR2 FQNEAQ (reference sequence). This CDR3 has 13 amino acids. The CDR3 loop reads CASSLLAQSGAFF. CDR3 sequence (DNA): TGTGCCAGCAGCTTGTTGGCCCAATCGGGGGCTTTCTTT.

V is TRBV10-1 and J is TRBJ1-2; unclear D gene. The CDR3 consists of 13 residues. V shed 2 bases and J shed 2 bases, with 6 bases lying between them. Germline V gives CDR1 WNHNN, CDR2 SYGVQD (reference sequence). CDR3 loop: CASSEDLNYGYTF. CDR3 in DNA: TGCGCCAGCAGTGAGGACTTGAACTATGGCTACACCTTC.

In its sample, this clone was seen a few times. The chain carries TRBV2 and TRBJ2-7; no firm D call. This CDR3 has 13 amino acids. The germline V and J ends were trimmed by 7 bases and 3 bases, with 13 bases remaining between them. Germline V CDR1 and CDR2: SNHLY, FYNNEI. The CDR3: CASKSASFYEQYF. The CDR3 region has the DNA TGTGCCAGCAAGAGCGCGAGCTTCTACGAGCAGTACTTC. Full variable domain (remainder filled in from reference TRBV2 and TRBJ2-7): EPEVTQTPSHQVTQMGQEVILRCVPISNHLYFYWYRQILGQKVEFLVSFYNNEISEKSEIFDDQFSVERPDGSNFTLKIRSTKLEDSAMYFCASKSASFYEQYFGPGTRLTVT.

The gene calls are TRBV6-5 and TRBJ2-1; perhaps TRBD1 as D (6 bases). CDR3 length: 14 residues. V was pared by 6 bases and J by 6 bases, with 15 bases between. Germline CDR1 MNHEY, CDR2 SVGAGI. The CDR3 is CASSPPGDGNEQFF. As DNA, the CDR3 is TGTGCCAGCAGCCCCCCAGGGGATGGCAATGAGCAGTTCTTC.